This T cell receptor (beta chain) was captured in a study of CD8+ T cells in alopecia areata. Sequencing relied on a cDNA template that was reverse transcribed from extracted RNA. Assay used: immunoSEQ multiplex PCR; TCRdb lists only in-frame clones, some missing. The data hold around 210,000 clones, with about 61% observed a single time. Whole-study results and caveats: Scalp sample data also include resident alphabeta T cells from normal skin. TCR sharing was clearer in mice than between patients, perhaps partly owing to patient HLA diversity. Lesional scalp displayed greater clonality than normal scalp, most notably in alopecia totalis/universalis.

On this clone: Antigen: not known.

CDR3 size: 15 residues. Germline CDR1 and CDR2: MGHDK and SYGVNS. V was trimmed by 3 bases and J by 6 bases, leaving 16 bases between them. The chain couples TRBV25-1 to TRBJ2-3; D might be TRBD2 (6 bases). Sequencing was performed on CD8+ T cells sorted from blood. The TCR sequence derives from a human donor in good health. The CDR3 protein is CASSEGRLVLDTQYF. CDR3 bases: TGTGCCAGCAGTGAGGGGAGACTAGTGCTGGATACGCAGTATTTT.